The source of this T cell receptor beta chain is a study of blood T cell repertoires in COVID-19 (dated by TCRdb to about 2020). For the wider study: Collaborator samples came from the United States, Italy and Spain and covered acute and convalescent phases of COVID-19. HLA class I and class II types, where available, came from metadata supplied by the sample provider rather than from assay-based typing. The samples were drawn from two sources: the first 160 participants of the ongoing ImmuneRACE study, and 1,254 subjects contributed by 6 global collaborators. The repertoires were released in a freely available public database intended as a resource for research on the immune response to SARS-CoV-2. A de-identified subject ID, COVID-19 status, age in years and sex were almost always included in the sample metadata. The prospective study material was composed of cDNA or gDNA derived from T cells, B-cell-depleted T cells, or PBMCs. Subjects who had been exposed to COVID-19, were actively infected with it, or had recovered from it provided the deeply sampled blood TCRbeta repertoires that made up the dataset. What the research found in general, with its limitations: Clinical and demographic metadata were provided uncurated, with the amount varying by source and participant.

Participants in the prospective study were enrolled through a virtual design, were aged 18 to 89 years, and lived in 24 United States geographic areas. In the prospective study, participants were assigned to cohorts based on the clinical history participants reported in a screening survey and a study questionnaire. ImmuneRACE Cohort 3 recovered participants were defined by two consecutive negative NP/OP PCR tests, healthcare professional clearance, or symptom resolution. Mobile phlebotomists in the prospective study collected whole blood, serum and a nasopharyngeal or oropharyngeal swab from every participant. Additional blood draws and questionnaires over an approximately 2-month period could optionally be provided by prospective study participants. Before DNA extraction, blood samples from the prospective study were shipped at room temperature or frozen. TCRbeta CDR3 regions were amplified from genomic DNA by means of the immunoSEQ Assay, a bias-controlled multiplex PCR. Processing in the source paper ran as follows. Nucleated cell counts per sample were estimated from amplification of reference gene primers within the assay. Sequence reads were collapsed and filtered to measure the absolute abundance of every unique TCRbeta CDR3 rearrangement. For each sample, productive Simpson clonality was calculated as the square root of Simpson's diversity index across productive rearrangements. TCRdb took over this immuneACCESS table, retaining in-frame rearrangements with V and J assigned. Such tables are incomplete; in checked studies, under half of the missing clones stem from an unresolved V gene, and the remainder is unexplained. From that table come the V and J calls and clone size; the DNA was used to work out D and trimming. The sample table holds about 250,000 clones, of which more than 75% were seen once. Jointly, the top ten make up 1.6% of the sample.

With regard to this clone: This clone's antigen is unknown. No qualities accompany the bases; no much larger clone lies one base away.

The CDR3 covers 18 residues, taking in both the cysteine and the phenylalanine. The kept DNA is CDR3 alone, 54 bases in frame from the first base. CDR1 MGHRA and CDR2 YSYEKL are derived from the germline V gene. Trimming takes 3 bases off V and 0 bases off J; junction bases not matched to a gene: 6. This TCR derives from a woman between 45 and 65 years old who had recovered from COVID-19. Source material: PBMCs or T cells enriched from blood (not recorded which). The rearranged segments are TRBV4-1 and TRBJ2-6; 9 central nucleotides agree with TRBD2. The DNA sequence is TGCGCCAGCAGCCAGATAGCGGGAGCCAACTCTGGGGCCAACGTCCTGACTTTC. Its product reads: CASSQIAGANSGANVLTF.